The 11 T cell receptor beta chains given below trace back to one sample, sequenced in a study of control samples from healthy donors and cancer patients. Generated by immunoSEQ multiplex PCR, the TCRdb table keeps only in-frame clones and is missing some. The sample holds 150,000 to 180,000 clones; 90% to 95% are singletons and the top ten take approximately 5.7%. Sequencing was done on a sample of blood. These receptors were collected from a man in his forties in good health.

The rearrangement joins TRBV28 to TRBJ1-1; perhaps TRBD1 as D (5 bases). The CDR3 extends over 16 amino acids. V was pared by 5 bases and J by 1 base, with 17 bases between. Germline-derived CDR1 and CDR2 are MDHEN and SYDVKM. This CDR3 is CASSPPRAGTNTEAFF. The CDR3 DNA sequence: TGTGCCAGCAGTCCTCCCAGGGCCGGGACGAACACTGAAGCTTTCTTT.

This clone has more than one count but fewer than ten. This sample includes further DNA sequences coding for the same CDR3. The CDR3 region has the DNA TGTGCCAGTAGTATTGGCAATCAGCCCCAGCATTTT. It encodes CASSIGNQPQHF. The chain links TRBV19 to TRBJ1-5; D call uncertain. There are 12 residues in the CDR3. Deletions cut 3 bases from V and 2 bases from J, with 2 bases between. Germline values: CDR1 LNHDA, CDR2 SQIVND (reference sequence).

The chain links TRBV4-1 to TRBJ1-2, with 9 bases matching TRBD1. The germline V gene has CDR1 MGHRA and CDR2 YSYEKL. The CDR3 runs to 15 residues. With 4 bases clipped from V and 4 bases from J, the junction kept 7 bases outside the gene matches. CDR3 region: CASSPGQGLIYGYTF. The CDR3 DNA sequence: TGCGCCAGCAGCCCTGGACAGGGGCTAATCTATGGCTACACCTTC.

The table lists this clone with a count of one. The rearrangement links TRBV5-1 to TRBJ2-2, with 12 bases identical to TRBD2. The CDR3 consists of 17 residues. V lost 4 bases and J lost 4; bases outside the gene matches: 8. CDR1 and CDR2 from the germline V gene are SGHRS and YFSETQ. In DNA form, the CDR3 reads TGCGCCAGCAGCCCCAGACTAGCGGGGGATGGCACCGGGGAGCTGTTTTTT. Amino acid sequence: CASSPRLAGDGTGELFF.

The CDR3 DNA reads TGTGCCAGCAGTTTGACAGGGCCAGATACGCAGTATTTT. It specifies CASSLTGPDTQYF. The V gene is TRBV28, the J gene TRBJ2-3; 7 bases match TRBD1. Germline V gene lookup returns CDR1 MDHEN and CDR2 SYDVKM. The V segment lost 3 bases and the J segment 4 bases; nucleotides outside the gene matches: 1. The CDR3 has 13 residues. Full variable domain (remainder filled in from reference TRBV28 and TRBJ2-3): DVKVTQSSRYLVKRTGEKVFLECVQDMDHENMFWYRQDPGLGLRLIYFSYDVKMKEKGDIPEGYSVSREKKERFSLILESASTNQTSMYLCASSLTGPDTQYFGPGTRLTVL.

This clone was detected only a few times. The chain's CDR3 is CAISEYTEAFF. In nucleotides, the CDR3 is TGTGCCATCAGTGAGTACACTGAAGCTTTCTTT. The rearrangement uses TRBV10-3 and TRBJ1-1; D is undetermined. V was shortened by 1 base and J by 3 bases, with 0 bases between the two germline ends. CDR3 length equals 11 residues. CDR1 is ENHRY, CDR2 SYGVKD, per germline.

V gene TRBV28 combines with J gene TRBJ1-5; 12 nucleotides align to TRBD1. CDR3 length: 13 amino acids. The V segment lost 6 bases and the J segment 9 bases; nucleotides outside the gene matches: 3. CDR1 and CDR2 from the germline V gene are MDHEN and SYDVKM. The CDR3 loop reads CASRGQGARPQHF. The CDR3 DNA sequence: TGTGCCAGCAGGGGACAGGGGGCGCGGCCCCAGCATTTT.

This chain connects TRBV12-2 to TRBJ2-1; the D segment call TRBD2 is taken from the table without a DNA check. TRBV12-2 is a documented pseudogene. The CDR3 loop spans 20 amino acids. The CDR3 region is CASRVRLAGGPLSSYNEQFF. The DNA of the CDR3 is TGTGCAAGTCGGGTACGACTAGCGGGGGGCCCCTTGAGCTCCTACAATGAGCAGTTCTTC.

The chain carries TRBV18 and TRBJ2-2; perhaps TRBD2 as D (5 bases). This CDR3 is 15 amino acids long. Germline V gene sequence: CDR1 KGHSH, CDR2 LQKENI. Trimming took 4 bases from V and 6 from J, leaving 15 bases between them. Here the CDR3 reads CASSQNQDGAGELFF. The CDR3 bases are TGTGCCAGCTCACAGAACCAGGACGGGGCCGGGGAGCTGTTTTTT. Together with reference TRBV18 and TRBJ2-2, the CDR3 gives the full variable domain: NAGVMQNPRHLVRRRGQEARLRCSPMKGHSHVYWYRQLPEEGLKFMVYLQKENIIDESGMPKERFSAEFPKEGPSILRIQQVVRGDSAAYFCASSQNQDGAGELFFGEGSRLTVL.

The rearrangement uses TRBV2 and TRBJ2-3, with 8 bases that match TRBD1. There are 16 residues in the CDR3. V shed 3 bases and J 0 bases; nucleotides not matched to a gene: 5. Germline V gives CDR1 SNHLY, CDR2 FYNNEI. The CDR3 bases are TGTGCCAGCAGTGACGGACAGGGTAGGAGCACAGATACGCAGTATTTT. This translates into CASSDGQGRSTDTQYF.

The chain uses TRBV10-3 and TRBJ1-1; 10 bases map to TRBD1. Germline trimming cut 11 bases from V and 4 bases from J; bases unmatched to any gene: 7. CDR1 is ENHRY and CDR2 is SYGVKD in the germline V gene. The CDR3 runs 13 residues. The DNA for the CDR3 is TGTGCCTCGTCCCGGGACAGGGGCACTGAAGCTTTCTTT. Residues: CASSRDRGTEAFF.